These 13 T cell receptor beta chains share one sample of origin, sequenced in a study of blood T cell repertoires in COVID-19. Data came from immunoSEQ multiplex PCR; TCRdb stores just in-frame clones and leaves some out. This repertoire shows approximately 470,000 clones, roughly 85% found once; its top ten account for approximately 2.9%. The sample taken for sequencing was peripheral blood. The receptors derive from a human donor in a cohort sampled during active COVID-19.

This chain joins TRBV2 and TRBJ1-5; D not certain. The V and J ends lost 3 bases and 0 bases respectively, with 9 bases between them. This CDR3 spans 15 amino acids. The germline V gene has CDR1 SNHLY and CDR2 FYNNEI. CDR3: CASSENRVSNQPQHF. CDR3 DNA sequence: TGTGCCAGCAGTGAGAATCGGGTTAGCAATCAGCCCCAGCATTTT. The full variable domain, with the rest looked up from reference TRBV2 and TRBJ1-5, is EPEVTQTPSHQVTQMGQEVILRCVPISNHLYFYWYRQILGQKVEFLVSFYNNEISEKSEIFDDQFSVERPDGSNFTLKIRSTKLEDSAMYFCASSENRVSNQPQHFGDGTRLSIL.

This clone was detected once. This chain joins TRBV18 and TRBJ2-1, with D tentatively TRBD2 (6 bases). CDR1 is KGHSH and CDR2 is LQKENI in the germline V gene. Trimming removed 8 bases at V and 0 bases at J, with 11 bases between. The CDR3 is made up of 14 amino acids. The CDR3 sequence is CASQDGSSYNEQFF. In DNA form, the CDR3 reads TGTGCCAGCCAGGACGGGAGCTCCTACAATGAGCAGTTCTTC. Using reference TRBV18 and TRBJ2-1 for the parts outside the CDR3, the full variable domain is NAGVMQNPRHLVRRRGQEARLRCSPMKGHSHVYWYRQLPEEGLKFMVYLQKENIIDESGMPKERFSAEFPKEGPSILRIQQVVRGDSAAYFCASQDGSSYNEQFFGPGTRLTVL.

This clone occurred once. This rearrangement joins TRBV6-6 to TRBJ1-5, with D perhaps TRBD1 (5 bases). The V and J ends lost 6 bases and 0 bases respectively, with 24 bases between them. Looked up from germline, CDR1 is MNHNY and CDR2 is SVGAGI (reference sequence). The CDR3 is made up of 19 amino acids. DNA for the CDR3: TGTGCCAGCAGCTCACCCGATAAAGGGGCCTCGACTAGCAATCAGCCCCAGCATTTT. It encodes CASSSPDKGASTSNQPQHF.

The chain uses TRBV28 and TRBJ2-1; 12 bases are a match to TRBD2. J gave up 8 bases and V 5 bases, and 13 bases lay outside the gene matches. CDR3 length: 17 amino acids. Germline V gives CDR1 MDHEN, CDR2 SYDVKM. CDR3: CASSPMTSGRRNHEQFF. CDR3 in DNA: TGTGCCAGCAGTCCTATGACTAGCGGGAGACGAAACCATGAGCAGTTCTTC.

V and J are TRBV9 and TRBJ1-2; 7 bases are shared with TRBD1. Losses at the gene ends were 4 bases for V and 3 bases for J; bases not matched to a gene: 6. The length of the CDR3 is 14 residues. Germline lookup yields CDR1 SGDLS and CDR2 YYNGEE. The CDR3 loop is CASSFTGDDYGYTF. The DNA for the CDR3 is TGTGCCAGCAGCTTCACAGGGGATGACTATGGCTACACCTTC.

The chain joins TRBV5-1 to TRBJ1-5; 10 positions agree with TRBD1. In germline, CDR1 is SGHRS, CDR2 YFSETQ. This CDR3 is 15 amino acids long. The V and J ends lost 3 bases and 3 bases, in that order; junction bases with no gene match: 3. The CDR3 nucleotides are TGCGCCAGCAGCTGGGGGACAGGGGACAATCAGCCCCAGCATTTT. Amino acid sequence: CASSWGTGDNQPQHF.

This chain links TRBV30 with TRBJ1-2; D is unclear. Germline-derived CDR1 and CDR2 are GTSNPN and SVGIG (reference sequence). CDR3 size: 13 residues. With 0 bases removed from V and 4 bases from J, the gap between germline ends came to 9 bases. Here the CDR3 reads CAWSVDFFYGYTF. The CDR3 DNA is TGTGCCTGGAGTGTGGACTTTTTCTATGGCTACACCTTC.

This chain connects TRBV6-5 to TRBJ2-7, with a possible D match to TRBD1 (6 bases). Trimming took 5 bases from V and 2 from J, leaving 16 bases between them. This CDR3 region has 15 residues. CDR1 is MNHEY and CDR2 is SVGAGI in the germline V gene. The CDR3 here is CASSTRTRGTYEQYF. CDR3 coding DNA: TGTGCCAGCAGTACCCGGACAAGGGGGACCTACGAGCAGTACTTC.

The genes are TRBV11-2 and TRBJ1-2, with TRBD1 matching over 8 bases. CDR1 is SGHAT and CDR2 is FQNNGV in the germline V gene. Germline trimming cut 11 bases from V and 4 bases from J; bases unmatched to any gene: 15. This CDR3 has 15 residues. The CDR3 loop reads CAVNPGGSGGYGYTF. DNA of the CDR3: TGTGCCGTTAACCCAGGGGGCAGTGGTGGCTATGGCTACACCTTC.

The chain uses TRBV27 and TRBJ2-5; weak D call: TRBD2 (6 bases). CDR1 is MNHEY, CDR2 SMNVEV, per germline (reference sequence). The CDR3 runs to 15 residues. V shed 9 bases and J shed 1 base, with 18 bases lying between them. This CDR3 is CASGGISAIQETQYF. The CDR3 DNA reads TGTGCCAGTGGGGGGATTAGCGCTATCCAAGAGACCCAGTACTTC.

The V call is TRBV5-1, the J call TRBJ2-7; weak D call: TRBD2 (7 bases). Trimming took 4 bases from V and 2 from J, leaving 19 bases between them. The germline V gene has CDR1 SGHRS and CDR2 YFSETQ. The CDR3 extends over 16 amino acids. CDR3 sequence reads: CASSQGRGTVPYEQYF. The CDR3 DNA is TGCGCCAGCAGCCAGGGGCGGGGGACGGTCCCCTACGAGCAGTACTTC.

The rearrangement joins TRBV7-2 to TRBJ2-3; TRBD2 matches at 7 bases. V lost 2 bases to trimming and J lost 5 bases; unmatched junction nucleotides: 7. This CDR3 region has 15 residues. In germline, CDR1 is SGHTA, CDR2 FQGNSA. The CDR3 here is CASSLQSPGGDTQYF. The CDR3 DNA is TGTGCCAGCAGCTTACAAAGTCCGGGAGGAGATACGCAGTATTTT.

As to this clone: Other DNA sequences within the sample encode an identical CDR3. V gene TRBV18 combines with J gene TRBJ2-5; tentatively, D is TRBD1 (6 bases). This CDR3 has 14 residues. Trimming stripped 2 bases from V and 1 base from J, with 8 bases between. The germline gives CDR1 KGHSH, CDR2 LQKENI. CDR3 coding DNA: TGTGCCAGCTCACCAAGGACAGTCCAAGAGACCCAGTACTTC. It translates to CASSPRTVQETQYF.